This TCR beta chain was retrieved from a study of post-analysis software for immune sequencing data (dated by TCRdb to 2013 to 2016). A note on the overall study: Recorded disease courses included relapsing-remitting, secondary progressive and progressive-relapsing multiple sclerosis, with some patients lacking subtype annotation. The patient repertoires were set against about 12 previously published healthy control repertoires from donors whose ages ranged from about 6 to 27 years. A subset of samples was prepared in parallel using single-end sample barcoding, then pooled and co-amplified after Illumina adapter ligation.

Trimming takes 5 bases off V and 8 bases off J; junction bases not matched to a gene: 9. Including cysteine and phenylalanine, the CDR3 has 15 amino acids. Only the CDR3 DNA is retained, 45 bases long and in frame from the first base. The CDR1 and CDR2 encoded by the germline V gene are MGHRA and YSYEKL. Results and caveats for the whole study, not just this receptor: Normalized Chao1 diversity was significantly lower in multiple sclerosis patients than controls, suggesting substantial peripheral T-cell clonal expansion. Strong co-clustering of samples prepared in the same batch was shown by direct clustering with F measure, prompting a batch-effect correction. The control group was slightly older than the multiple sclerosis patient group. Several TRBV segments, including TRBV5-6, TRBV5-1 and TRBV20-1, were significantly more frequent in patients than controls.

As to this clonotype: Its cognate antigen has yet to be identified. Per-base qualities were not stored, and no clone one base away is much larger.

Libraries were built with PCR. Sequencing relied on an Illumina HiSeq 2500. Unique molecular identifiers were incorporated into TCR beta cDNA libraries to reduce PCR and sequencing biases. Approximately 500,000 cDNA molecules were obtained for every 1 to 10 million input T cells, so each molecule roughly corresponded to one T cell. The same protocol used for the earlier healthy control dataset was applied to prepare and sequence the patient libraries. Within a given batch, samples were prepared together, multiplexed and sequenced on the same HiSeq lane. For the original study's pipeline: Raw barcoded reads were processed with MIGEC, and single-read molecular identifier groups were discarded before consensus assembly and CDR3 extraction. Clonotype tables were post-analysed with VDJtools, normalizing diversity by down-sampling all datasets to the smallest sample size. In repertoire overlap clustering, CDR3 amino acid sequences, but not nucleotide sequences, were matched to correct batch-related cross-sample contamination. TCRdb passed the public sequencing reads through fastp at Q25 and MiXCR, retaining productive beta sequences. For every CDR3 protein sequence, its rows merge into one entry that carries the most common genes and DNA. What appears here as the V and J calls and clone size reflects TCRdb's work, not the paper's. The sample records hundreds of thousands of distinct CDR3 sequences, less than 35% of which are singletons. The ten top clones hold under 0.7% of the sample.

To demonstrate the VDJtools post-analysis software, TCR beta repertoires were profiled from the peripheral blood of more than 10 young patients with multiple sclerosis. The multiple sclerosis patients were children and adolescents between roughly 6 and 16 years of age. The sequencing input was blood. The rearrangement joined TRBV4-1 to TRBJ1-4; 9 bases in the middle match TRBD1. The TCR comes from a girl aged 10-17 years with multiple sclerosis. The CDR3 protein: CASSLQGAGDEKLFF. Here is the DNA: TGCGCCAGCAGCTTACAGGGGGCGGGGGACGAAAAACTGTTTTTT.